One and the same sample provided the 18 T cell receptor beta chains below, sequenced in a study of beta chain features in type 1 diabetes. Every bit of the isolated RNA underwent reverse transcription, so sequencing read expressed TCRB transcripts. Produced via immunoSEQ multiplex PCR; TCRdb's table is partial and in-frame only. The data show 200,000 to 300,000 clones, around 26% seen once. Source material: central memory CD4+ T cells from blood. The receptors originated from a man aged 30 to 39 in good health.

In DNA form, the CDR3 reads TGTGCCAGCAGTCTGGGACCCCAGTTTAATGAGCAGTTCTTC. Translated: CASSLGPQFNEQFF. The rearrangement links TRBV6-1 to TRBJ2-1; TRBD1 or TRBD2 may be the D gene (5 bases each). The germline CDR1 and CDR2 sequences are MNHNS and SASEGT. Trimming removed 5 bases from V and 7 bases from J, with 15 bases in between. The length of the CDR3 is 14 residues.

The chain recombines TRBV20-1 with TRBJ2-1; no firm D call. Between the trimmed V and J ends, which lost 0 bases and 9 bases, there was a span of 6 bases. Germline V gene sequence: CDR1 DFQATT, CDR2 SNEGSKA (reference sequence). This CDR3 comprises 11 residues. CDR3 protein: CSARDETEQFF. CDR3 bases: TGCAGTGCTAGAGATGAAACTGAGCAGTTCTTC.

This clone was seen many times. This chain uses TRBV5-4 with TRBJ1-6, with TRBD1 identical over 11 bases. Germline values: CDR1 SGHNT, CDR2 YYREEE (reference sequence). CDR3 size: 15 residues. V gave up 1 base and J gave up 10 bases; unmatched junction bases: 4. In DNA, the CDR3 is TGTGCCAGCAGCTTGAGCGGGACAGGGGGATCACCCCTCCACTTT. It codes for CASSLSGTGGSPLHF.

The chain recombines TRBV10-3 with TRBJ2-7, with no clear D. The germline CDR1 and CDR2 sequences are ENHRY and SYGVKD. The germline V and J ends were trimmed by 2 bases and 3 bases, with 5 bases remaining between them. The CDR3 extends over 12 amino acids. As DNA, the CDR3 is TGTGCCATCAGTGAGCAAGGCTACGAGCAGTACTTC. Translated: CAISEQGYEQYF.

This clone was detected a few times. As DNA, the CDR3 is TGTGCCTGGAGGTCAGGGTCCAGCACTGAAGCTTTCTTT. This gives the protein CAWRSGSSTEAFF. The J gene is TRBJ1-1, the V gene TRBV30, with a possible D match to TRBD1 (5 bases). Between the trimmed V and J ends, which lost 3 bases and 4 bases, there was a span of 12 bases. Per the germline V gene, CDR1 is GTSNPN and CDR2 is SVGIG (reference sequence). This CDR3 comprises 13 residues. Supplemented by reference TRBV30 and TRBJ1-1, the full variable domain reads SQTIHQWPATLVQPVGSPLSLECTVEGTSNPNLYWYRQAAGRGLQLLFYSVGIGQISSEVPQNLSASRPQDRQFILSSKKLLLSDSGFYLCAWRSGSSTEAFFGQGTRLTVV.

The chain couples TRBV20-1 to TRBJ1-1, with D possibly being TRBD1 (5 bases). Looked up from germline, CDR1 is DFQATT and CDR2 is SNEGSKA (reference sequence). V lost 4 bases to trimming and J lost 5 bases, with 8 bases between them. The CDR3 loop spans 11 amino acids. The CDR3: CSAMGQTEAFF. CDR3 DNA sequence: TGCAGTGCTATGGGGCAGACTGAAGCTTTCTTT.

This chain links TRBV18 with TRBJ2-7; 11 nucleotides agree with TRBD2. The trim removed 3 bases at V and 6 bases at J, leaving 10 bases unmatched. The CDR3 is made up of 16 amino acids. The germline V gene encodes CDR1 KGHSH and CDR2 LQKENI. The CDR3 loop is CASSPFSGRESGEQYF. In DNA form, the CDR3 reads TGTGCCAGCTCACCGTTTAGCGGGAGGGAGTCCGGCGAGCAGTACTTC. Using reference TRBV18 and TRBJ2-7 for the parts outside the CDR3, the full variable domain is NAGVMQNPRHLVRRRGQEARLRCSPMKGHSHVYWYRQLPEEGLKFMVYLQKENIIDESGMPKERFSAEFPKEGPSILRIQQVVRGDSAAYFCASSPFSGRESGEQYFGPGTRLTVT.

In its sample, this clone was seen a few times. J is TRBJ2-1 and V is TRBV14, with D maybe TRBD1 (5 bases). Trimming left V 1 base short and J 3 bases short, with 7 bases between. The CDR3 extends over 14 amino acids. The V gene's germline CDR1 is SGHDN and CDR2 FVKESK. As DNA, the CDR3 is TGTGCCAGCAGCCAAGCAGGGTTCTACAATGAGCAGTTCTTC. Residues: CASSQAGFYNEQFF.

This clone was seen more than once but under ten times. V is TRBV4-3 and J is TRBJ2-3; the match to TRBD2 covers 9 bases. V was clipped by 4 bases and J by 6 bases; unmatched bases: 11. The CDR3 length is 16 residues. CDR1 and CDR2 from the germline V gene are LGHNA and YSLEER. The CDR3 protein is CASSLRLAAVGDTQYF. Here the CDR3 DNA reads TGCGCCAGCAGCCTAAGACTAGCGGCAGTAGGTGATACGCAGTATTTT.

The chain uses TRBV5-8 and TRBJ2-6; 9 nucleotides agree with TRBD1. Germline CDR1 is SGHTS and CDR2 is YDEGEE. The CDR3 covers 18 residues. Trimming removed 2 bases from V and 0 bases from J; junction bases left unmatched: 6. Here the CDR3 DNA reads TGTGCCAGCAGCTTACCGGGACAGGGAATCTCTGGGGCCAACGTCCTGACTTTC. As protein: CASSLPGQGISGANVLTF.

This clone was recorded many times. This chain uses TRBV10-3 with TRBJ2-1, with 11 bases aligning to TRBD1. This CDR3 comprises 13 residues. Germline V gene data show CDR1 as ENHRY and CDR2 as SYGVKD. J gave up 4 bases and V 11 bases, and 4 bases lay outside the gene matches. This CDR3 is CAVWDRGYNEQFF. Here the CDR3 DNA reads TGTGCCGTATGGGACAGGGGGTACAATGAGCAGTTCTTC.

The CDR3 reads CASSPWTGKQETQYF. The CDR3 region has the DNA TGTGCCAGCAGCCCCTGGACAGGCAAACAAGAGACCCAGTACTTC. The chain links TRBV14 to TRBJ2-5; 7 bases are a match to TRBD1. V gave up 4 bases and J gave up 2 bases; unmatched junction bases: 7. From germline, CDR1 is SGHDN and CDR2 FVKESK. The CDR3 consists of 15 residues.

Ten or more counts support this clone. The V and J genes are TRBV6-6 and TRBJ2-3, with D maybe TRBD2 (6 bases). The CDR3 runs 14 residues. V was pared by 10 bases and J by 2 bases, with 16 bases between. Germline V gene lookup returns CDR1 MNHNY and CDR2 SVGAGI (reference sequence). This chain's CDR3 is CATHLGGFTDTQYF. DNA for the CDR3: TGTGCCACCCATTTGGGAGGTTTCACAGATACGCAGTATTTT.

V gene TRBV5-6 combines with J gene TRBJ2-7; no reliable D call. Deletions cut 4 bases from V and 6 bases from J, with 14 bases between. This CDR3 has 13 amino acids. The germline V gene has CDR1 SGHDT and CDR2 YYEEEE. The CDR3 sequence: CASSLTHDGEQYF. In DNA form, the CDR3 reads TGTGCCAGCAGCCTGACCCACGACGGCGAGCAGTACTTC. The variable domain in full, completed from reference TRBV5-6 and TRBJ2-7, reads DAGVTQSPTHLIKTRGQQVTLRCSPKSGHDTVSWYQQALGQGPQFIFQYYEEEERQRGNFPDRFSGHQFPNYSSELNVNALLLGDSALYLCASSLTHDGEQYFGPGTRLTVT.

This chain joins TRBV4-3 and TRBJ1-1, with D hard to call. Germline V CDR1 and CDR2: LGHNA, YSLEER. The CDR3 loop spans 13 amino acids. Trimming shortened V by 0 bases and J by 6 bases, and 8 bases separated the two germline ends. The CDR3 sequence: CASSQETGSEAFF. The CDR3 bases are TGCGCCAGCAGCCAAGAAACGGGGTCTGAAGCTTTCTTT.

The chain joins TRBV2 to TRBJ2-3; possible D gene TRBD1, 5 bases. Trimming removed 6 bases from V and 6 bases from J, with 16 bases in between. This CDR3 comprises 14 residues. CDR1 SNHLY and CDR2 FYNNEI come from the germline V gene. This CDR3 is CASSRQSPEDTQYF. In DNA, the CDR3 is TGTGCCAGCAGCCGACAGAGCCCTGAGGATACGCAGTATTTT. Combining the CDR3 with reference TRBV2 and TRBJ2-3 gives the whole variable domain EPEVTQTPSHQVTQMGQEVILRCVPISNHLYFYWYRQILGQKVEFLVSFYNNEISEKSEIFDDQFSVERPDGSNFTLKIRSTKLEDSAMYFCASSRQSPEDTQYFGPGTRLTVL.

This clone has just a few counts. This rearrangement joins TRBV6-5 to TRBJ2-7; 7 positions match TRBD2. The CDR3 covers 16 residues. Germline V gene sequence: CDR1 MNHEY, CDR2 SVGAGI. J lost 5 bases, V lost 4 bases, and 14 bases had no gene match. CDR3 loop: CASSFPVGRAADEQYF. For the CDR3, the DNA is TGTGCCAGCAGTTTCCCCGTGGGGAGGGCCGCAGACGAGCAGTACTTC.

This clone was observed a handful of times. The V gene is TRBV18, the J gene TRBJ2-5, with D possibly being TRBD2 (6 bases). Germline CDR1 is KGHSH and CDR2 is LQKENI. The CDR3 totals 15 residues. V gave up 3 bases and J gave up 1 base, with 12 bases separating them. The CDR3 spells CASSPAGRTQETQYF. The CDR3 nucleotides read TGTGCCAGCTCACCCGCGGGACGGACCCAAGAGACCCAGTACTTC.